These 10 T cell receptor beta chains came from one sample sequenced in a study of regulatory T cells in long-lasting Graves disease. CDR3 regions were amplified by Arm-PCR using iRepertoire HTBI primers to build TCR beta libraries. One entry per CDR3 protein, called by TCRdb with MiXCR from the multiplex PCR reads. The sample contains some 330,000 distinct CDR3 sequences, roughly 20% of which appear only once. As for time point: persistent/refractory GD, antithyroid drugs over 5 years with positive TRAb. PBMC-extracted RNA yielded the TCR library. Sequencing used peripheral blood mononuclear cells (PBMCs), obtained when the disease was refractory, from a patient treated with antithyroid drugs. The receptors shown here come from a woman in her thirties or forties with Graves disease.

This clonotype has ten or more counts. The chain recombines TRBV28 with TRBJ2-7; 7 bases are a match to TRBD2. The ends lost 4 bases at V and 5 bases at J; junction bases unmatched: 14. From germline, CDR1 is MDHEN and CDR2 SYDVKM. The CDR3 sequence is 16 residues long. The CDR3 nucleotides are TGTGCCAGCAGTTGGCCCTTCATGGGGGGGATCCACGAGCAGTACTTC. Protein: CASSWPFMGGIHEQYF. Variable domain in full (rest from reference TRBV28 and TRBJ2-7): DVKVTQSSRYLVKRTGEKVFLECVQDMDHENMFWYRQDPGLGLRLIYFSYDVKMKEKGDIPEGYSVSREKKERFSLILESASTNQTSMYLCASSWPFMGGIHEQYFGPGTRLTVT.

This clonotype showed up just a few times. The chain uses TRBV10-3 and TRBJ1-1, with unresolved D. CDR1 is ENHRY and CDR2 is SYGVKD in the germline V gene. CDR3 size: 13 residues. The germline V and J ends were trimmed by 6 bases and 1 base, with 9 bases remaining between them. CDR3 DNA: TGTGCCATCAGCGGACGGGAGAACACTGAAGCTTTCTTT. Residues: CAISGRENTEAFF.

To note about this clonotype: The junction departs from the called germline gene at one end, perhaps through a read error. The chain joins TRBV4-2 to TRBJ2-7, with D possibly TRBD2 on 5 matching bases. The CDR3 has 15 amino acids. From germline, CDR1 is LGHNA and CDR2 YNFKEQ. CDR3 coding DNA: TGTGCCGGCAGCCTGGCGGGTGGATCCTCCTACGAGCAGTACTTC. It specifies CAGSLAGGSSYEQYF.

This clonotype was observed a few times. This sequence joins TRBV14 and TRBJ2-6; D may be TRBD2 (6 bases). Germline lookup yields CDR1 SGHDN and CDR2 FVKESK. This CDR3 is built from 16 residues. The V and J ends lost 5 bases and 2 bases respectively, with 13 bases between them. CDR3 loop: CASSTIWGAGANVLTF. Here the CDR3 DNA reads TGTGCCAGCAGCACCATATGGGGGGCTGGGGCCAACGTCCTGACTTTC.

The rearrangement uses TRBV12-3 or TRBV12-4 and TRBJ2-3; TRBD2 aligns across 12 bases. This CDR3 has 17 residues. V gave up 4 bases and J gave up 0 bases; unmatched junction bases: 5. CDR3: CASSSRTSGTSTDTQYF. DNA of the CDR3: TGTGCCAGCAGTTCAAGGACTAGCGGGACCAGCACAGATACGCAGTATTTT.

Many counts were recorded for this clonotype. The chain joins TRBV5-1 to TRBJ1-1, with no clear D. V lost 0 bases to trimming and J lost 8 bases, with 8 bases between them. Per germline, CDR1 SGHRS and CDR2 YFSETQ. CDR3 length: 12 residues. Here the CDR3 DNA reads TGCGCCAGCAGCTTGGAGGGCAGCGAAGCTTTCTTT. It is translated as CASSLEGSEAFF.

This CDR3 reads CSLRESSYNSPLHF. CDR3 coding DNA: TGCAGCCTGCGGGAGAGCTCCTATAATTCACCCCTCCACTTT. V usage is TRBV20-1 and J usage is TRBJ1-6; no clear D gene. The CDR3 extends over 14 amino acids. Per germline, CDR1 DFQATT and CDR2 SNEGSKA (reference sequence).

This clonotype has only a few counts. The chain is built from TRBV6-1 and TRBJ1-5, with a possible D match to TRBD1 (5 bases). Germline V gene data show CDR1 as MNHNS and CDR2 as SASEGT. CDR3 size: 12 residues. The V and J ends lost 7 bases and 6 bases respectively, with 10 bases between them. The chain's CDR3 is CASKQAGQPQHF. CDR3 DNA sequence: TGTGCCAGCAAACAGGCGGGTCAGCCCCAGCATTTT.

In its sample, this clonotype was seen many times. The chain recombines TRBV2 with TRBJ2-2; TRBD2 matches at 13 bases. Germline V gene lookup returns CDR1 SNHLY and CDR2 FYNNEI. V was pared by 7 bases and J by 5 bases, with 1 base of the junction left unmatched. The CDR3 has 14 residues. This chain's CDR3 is CASKGLAGTGELFF. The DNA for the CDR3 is TGTGCCAGCAAGGGACTAGCGGGAACCGGGGAGCTGTTTTTT.

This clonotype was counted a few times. CDR3: CASSQEAGYTF. The DNA for the CDR3 is TGCGCCAGCAGCCAAGAGGCTGGCTACACCTTC. This rearrangement joins TRBV4-1 to TRBJ1-2; D unresolved. CDR3 length: 11 residues. Trimming left V 0 bases short and J 7 bases short, with 3 bases between. Germline V gene sequence: CDR1 MGHRA, CDR2 YSYEKL.